The rows below give T cell receptor beta chains drawn from one sample of a study of identical twins. TCRdb re-called the 5' RACE reads with MiXCR, one entry per CDR3 protein. This sample has 700,000 or so distinct CDR3 sequences, with around 20% found just once. This sample was also put to use in a study of T cells expressing NK-cell markers.

Material: PBMCs. These TCRs come from a woman aged 18-35 years in good health. CDR3s include the opening cysteine and the closing phenylalanine or tryptophan. Each record gives: CDR3 DNA, CDR3 protein, V gene, clone size, J gene, D gene. The D gene is left open where the match is weak. Clone size is stated in some rows and not others, as once, few, many or a class when expanded.

DNA: TGTGCCAGCAGCTTAAGAGGGACGTGGCGATCACCCCTCCACTTT
CDR3: CASSLRGTWRSPLHF
V: TRBV7-2
size: NA
J: TRBJ1-6
D: NA

DNA: TGTGCCAGCAGCCGACGACAGCCAAGGAACACTGAAGCTTTCTTT
CDR3: CASSRRQPRNTEAFF
V: TRBV2
size: NA
J: TRBJ1-1
D: NA

DNA: TGTGCCAGCAGCTCATACGGGGGGAATTCACCCCTCCACTTT
CDR3: CASSSYGGNSPLHF
V: TRBV12-3/TRBV12-4
size: NA
J: TRBJ1-6
D: NA

DNA: TGCAGTGCTAGCCAAAAGGGGCGGGGGAGCTACAATGAGCAGTTCTTC
CDR3: CSASQKGRGSYNEQFF
V: TRBV20-1
size: NA
J: TRBJ2-1
D: TRBD2

DNA: TGTGCCAGCAGTGATTGGGATGAGCAGTTCTTC
CDR3: CASSDWDEQFF
V: TRBV6-1
size: few
J: TRBJ2-1
D: NA

DNA: TGTGCCAGCAGTCCCCCCGGCTCGAACACCGGGGAGCTGTTTTTT
CDR3: CASSPPGSNTGELFF
V: TRBV12-3/TRBV12-4
size: NA
J: TRBJ2-2
D: NA

DNA: TGTGCCACCAGCAGAGATGGCGACCACTATGGCTACACCTTC
CDR3: CATSRDGDHYGYTF
V: TRBV15
size: NA
J: TRBJ1-2
D: NA

DNA: TGCAGTGCAAGAGGGACTAGCGGGGGGGTTTATGAGCAGTTCTTC
CDR3: CSARGTSGGVYEQFF
V: TRBV20-1
size: many
J: TRBJ2-1
D: TRBD2

DNA: TGTGCCAGCAGCCTGAGCGGCCGGACTAGCGGGATTTACAATGAGCAGTTCTTC
CDR3: CASSLSGRTSGIYNEQFF
V: TRBV5-5
size: many
J: TRBJ2-1
D: TRBD2

DNA: TGCAGTGCTAGTAGGCGGGTCTCCTACAATGAGCAGTTCTTC
CDR3: CSASRRVSYNEQFF
V: TRBV20-1
size: many
J: TRBJ2-1
D: NA

DNA: TGTGCCAGCAGTTCCAAGCAGAGGTCGCCCAGGGAGACCCAGTACTTC
CDR3: CASSSKQRSPRETQYF
V: TRBV6-5
size: few
J: TRBJ2-5
D: NA

DNA: TGCAGCGCCCCGGCGACAGCTAACTATGGCTACACCTTC
CDR3: CSAPATANYGYTF
V: TRBV29-1
size: NA
J: TRBJ1-2
D: NA

DNA: TGCAGTGCAAATGCTGACTCGCTTAACACAGATACGCAGTATTTT
CDR3: CSANADSLNTDTQYF
V: TRBV20-1
size: many
J: TRBJ2-3
D: NA

DNA: TGTGCCAGCAGCTTAGCGGATATCTACGAGCAGTACTTC
CDR3: CASSLADIYEQYF
V: TRBV7-6
size: few
J: TRBJ2-7
D: NA

DNA: TGTGCCAGCAGTCATACTAGCTACAATGAGCAGTTCTTC
CDR3: CASSHTSYNEQFF
V: TRBV9
size: NA
J: TRBJ2-1
D: NA

DNA: TGTGCCAGCAGCCTCCGCCGCAAGATGGCGGAAGCTTTCTTT
CDR3: CASSLRRKMAEAFF
V: TRBV3-1
size: NA
J: TRBJ1-1
D: NA

DNA: TGCAGTGCTGGACTAGCGGGGTCCAATGAGCAGTTCTTC
CDR3: CSAGLAGSNEQFF
V: TRBV20-1
size: NA
J: TRBJ2-1
D: TRBD2

DNA: TGTGCCAGCAGTGGAGGACTAGCGGACAGTTCCTACGAGCAGTACTTC
CDR3: CASSGGLADSSYEQYF
V: TRBV6-1
size: NA
J: TRBJ2-7
D: TRBD2

DNA: TGTGCCAGCAGTTTTGGGACAGGGGGCTTAGGCTACACCTTC
CDR3: CASSFGTGGLGYTF
V: TRBV12-3/TRBV12-4
size: few
J: TRBJ1-2
D: TRBD1

DNA: TGTGCCAGCACCTCGGAGGGTTATAATTCACCCCTCCACTTT
CDR3: CASTSEGYNSPLHF
V: TRBV12-3/TRBV12-4
size: few
J: TRBJ1-6
D: NA

DNA: TGTGCCAGCAGCTTAGCAGGTCCGTCAACCGGGAGAGATACGCAGTATTTT
CDR3: CASSLAGPSTGRDTQYF
V: TRBV7-2
size: few
J: TRBJ2-3
D: NA

DNA: TGCAGCGTTGGGGAGAGCACAGATACGCAGTATTTT
CDR3: CSVGESTDTQYF
V: TRBV29-1
size: NA
J: TRBJ2-3
D: NA

DNA: TGCAGCGTTCGGCAGGGATCGGGACGAACTGAAGCTTTCTTT
CDR3: CSVRQGSGRTEAFF
V: TRBV29-1
size: NA
J: TRBJ1-1
D: NA

DNA: TGTGCCAGCAGTGAGGCCGGGACAGGGGGAACCGGGGAGCTGTTTTTT
CDR3: CASSEAGTGGTGELFF
V: TRBV25-1
size: many
J: TRBJ2-2
D: TRBD1

DNA: TGTGCCAGCAGCCCCCGACACGATGCCTGGGGGCCTTTCTCTGGGGCCAACGTCCTGACTTTC
CDR3: CASSPRHDAWGPFSGANVLTF
V: TRBV13
size: NA
J: TRBJ2-6
D: NA

DNA: TGCGCCAGCAGCCAGAGTAGACTAGCGGGACGCCAAGAGACCCAGTACTTC
CDR3: CASSQSRLAGRQETQYF
V: TRBV4-3
size: NA
J: TRBJ2-5
D: TRBD2

DNA: TGCAGTGCTATCAGGTCCGGCTCCTACAATGAGCAGTTCTTC
CDR3: CSAIRSGSYNEQFF
V: TRBV20-1
size: few
J: TRBJ2-1
D: NA

DNA: TGCAGTGCAGACAGGGTCAATGAGCAGTTCTTC
CDR3: CSADRVNEQFF
V: TRBV20-1
size: NA
J: TRBJ2-1
D: TRBD1

DNA: TGTGCCAGCAGCTCTGATTCCCGACAGGGAACCTACGAGCAGTACTTC
CDR3: CASSSDSRQGTYEQYF
V: TRBV7-2
size: NA
J: TRBJ2-7
D: TRBD1

DNA: TGCAGCGTTCAGGGGGACTTGGGGCCCCAGCATTTT
CDR3: CSVQGDLGPQHF
V: TRBV29-1
size: NA
J: TRBJ1-5
D: TRBD1

DNA: TGTGCCAGCAGCACCGGGTTTAGCGGTTACTACGAGCAGTACTTC
CDR3: CASSTGFSGYYEQYF
V: TRBV7-2
size: many
J: TRBJ2-7
D: NA

DNA: TGCAGTGCGACGGGTTCCCTCTACGAGCAGTACTTC
CDR3: CSATGSLYEQYF
V: TRBV20-1
size: NA
J: TRBJ2-7
D: NA

DNA: TGTGCCAGCAGCGTAGTAGCGGACACAGATACGCAGTATTTT
CDR3: CASSVVADTDTQYF
V: TRBV9
size: few
J: TRBJ2-3
D: NA

DNA: TGTGCCATCAGTGAGGTTGCGGGGGAGGGAGATACGCAGTATTTT
CDR3: CAISEVAGEGDTQYF
V: TRBV10-3
size: few
J: TRBJ2-3
D: TRBD2

DNA: TGCACCAGCAGCTTGGCCAATTTCCCCTACAATGAGCAGTTCTTC
CDR3: CTSSLANFPYNEQFF
V: TRBV5-1
size: NA
J: TRBJ2-1
D: NA

DNA: TGTGCCAGCAGCTTGGGAGGACAGGGGCTAACCTACGAGCAGTACTTC
CDR3: CASSLGGQGLTYEQYF
V: TRBV5-4
size: few
J: TRBJ2-7
D: TRBD1

DNA: TGTGCCAGCAGTTACCCCCAGGGTGGCTACACCTTC
CDR3: CASSYPQGGYTF
V: TRBV6-5
size: NA
J: TRBJ1-2
D: NA